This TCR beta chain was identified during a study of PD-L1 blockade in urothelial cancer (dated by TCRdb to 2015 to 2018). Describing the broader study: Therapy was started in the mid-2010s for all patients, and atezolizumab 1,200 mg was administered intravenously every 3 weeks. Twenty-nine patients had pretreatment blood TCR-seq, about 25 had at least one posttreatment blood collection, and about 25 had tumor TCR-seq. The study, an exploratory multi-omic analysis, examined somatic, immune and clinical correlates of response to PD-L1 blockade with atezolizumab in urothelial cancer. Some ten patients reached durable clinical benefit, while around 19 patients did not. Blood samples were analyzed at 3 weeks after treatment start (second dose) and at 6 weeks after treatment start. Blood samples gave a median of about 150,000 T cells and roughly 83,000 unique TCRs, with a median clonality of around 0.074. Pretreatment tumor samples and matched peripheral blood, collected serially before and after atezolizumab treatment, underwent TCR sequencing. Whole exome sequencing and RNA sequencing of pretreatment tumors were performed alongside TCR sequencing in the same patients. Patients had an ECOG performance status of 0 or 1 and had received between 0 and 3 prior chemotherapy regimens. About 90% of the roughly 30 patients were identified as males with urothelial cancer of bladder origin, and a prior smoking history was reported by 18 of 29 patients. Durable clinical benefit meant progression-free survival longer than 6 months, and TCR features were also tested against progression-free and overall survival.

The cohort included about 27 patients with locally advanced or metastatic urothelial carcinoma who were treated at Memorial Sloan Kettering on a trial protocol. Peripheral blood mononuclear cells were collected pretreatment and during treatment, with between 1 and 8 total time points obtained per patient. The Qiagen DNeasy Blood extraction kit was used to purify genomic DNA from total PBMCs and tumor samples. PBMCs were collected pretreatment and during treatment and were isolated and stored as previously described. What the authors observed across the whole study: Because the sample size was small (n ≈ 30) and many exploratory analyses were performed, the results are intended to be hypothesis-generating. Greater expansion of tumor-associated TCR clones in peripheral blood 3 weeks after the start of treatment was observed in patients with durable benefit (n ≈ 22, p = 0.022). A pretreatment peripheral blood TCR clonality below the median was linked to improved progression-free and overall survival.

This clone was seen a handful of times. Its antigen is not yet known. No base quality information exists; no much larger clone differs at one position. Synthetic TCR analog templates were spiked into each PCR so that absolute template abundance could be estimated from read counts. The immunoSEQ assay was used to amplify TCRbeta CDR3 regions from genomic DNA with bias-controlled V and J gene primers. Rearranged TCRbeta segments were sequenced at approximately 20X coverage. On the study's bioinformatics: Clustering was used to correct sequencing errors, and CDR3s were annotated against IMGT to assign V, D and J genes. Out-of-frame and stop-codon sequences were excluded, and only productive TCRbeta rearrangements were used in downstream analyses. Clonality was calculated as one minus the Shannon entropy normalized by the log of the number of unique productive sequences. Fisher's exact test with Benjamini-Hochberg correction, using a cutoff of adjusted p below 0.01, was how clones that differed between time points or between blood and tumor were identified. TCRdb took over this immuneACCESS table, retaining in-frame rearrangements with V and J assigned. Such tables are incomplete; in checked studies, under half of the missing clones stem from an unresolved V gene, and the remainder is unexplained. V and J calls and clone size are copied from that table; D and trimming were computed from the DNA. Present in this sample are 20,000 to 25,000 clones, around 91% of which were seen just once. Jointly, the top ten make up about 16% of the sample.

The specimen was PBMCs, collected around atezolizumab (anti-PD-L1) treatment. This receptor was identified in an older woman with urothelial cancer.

The CDR3 region reads CASSQGYVGATEAFF. Read as DNA, the sequence is TGCGCCAGCAGCCAAGGTTATGTGGGGGCCACTGAAGCTTTCTTT. Recombination joined TRBV4-3 with TRBJ1-1, and perhaps TRBD1 as D gene, on 6 matching bases. The germline V gene yields LGHNA for CDR1 and YSLEER for CDR2. At the junction V is shortened by 1 base and J by 4 bases, with 13 bases in between. There are 15 amino acids in the CDR3, from cysteine to phenylalanine inclusive. CDR3 DNA is the only sequence kept; it has 45 bases, read in frame from the first base.